A single sample is the source of the 7 T cell receptor beta chains below, sequenced in a study of T cells after yellow fever vaccination. Each CDR3 protein gets one entry after TCRdb re-called the 5' RACE reads with MiXCR. The sample lists hundreds of thousands of distinct CDR3 sequences, 9% to 15% seen once, with 15% in the top ten. The source material was PBMCs, sampled on the day of the yellow fever booster vaccination. These receptors were taken from a man aged 25-45 years who received the YFV17D yellow fever vaccine.

The chain joins TRBV18 to TRBJ2-3; 8 bases align to TRBD2. V was clipped by 6 bases and J by 1 base; unmatched bases: 6. The length of the CDR3 is 15 residues. Germline V gene lookup returns CDR1 KGHSH and CDR2 LQKENI. The CDR3 sequence: CASSRPTSGTDTQYF. As DNA, the CDR3 is TGTGCCAGCTCCCGGCCGACTAGCGGCACAGATACGCAGTATTTT.

This chain's CDR3 is CATYNPGSNSPLHF. CDR3 sequence (DNA): TGTGCCACCTATAACCCAGGGTCCAATTCACCCCTCCACTTT. The chain joins TRBV15 to TRBJ1-6; D is perhaps TRBD1 (5 bases). With 8 bases removed from V and 7 bases from J, the gap between germline ends came to 15 bases. The CDR3 is 14 amino acids. CDR1 is LNHNV, CDR2 YYDKDF, per germline (reference sequence).

In its sample, this clonotype was seen a few times. The chain employs TRBV20-1 and TRBJ2-3; D is possibly TRBD2 (6 bases). With 6 bases removed from V and 2 bases from J, the gap between germline ends came to 15 bases. Germline values: CDR1 DFQATT, CDR2 SNEGSKA (reference sequence). This CDR3 has 14 residues. CDR3 sequence (DNA): TGCAGTGCGGTGACGGGGGTGATCACAGATACGCAGTATTTT. Translation: CSAVTGVITDTQYF.

The rearrangement links TRBV29-1 to TRBJ2-1; D remains unclear. The CDR3 loop spans 12 amino acids. CDR1 and CDR2 from the germline V gene are SQVTM and ANQGSEA. V lost 7 bases to trimming and J lost 3 bases, with 10 bases between them. DNA of the CDR3: TGCAGCGCCCCCGTGGACTACAATGAGCAGTTCTTC. Residues: CSAPVDYNEQFF.

This chain uses TRBV6-2 or TRBV6-3 with TRBJ2-4; D may correspond to TRBD1 or TRBD2 (5 bases each). The V gene's germline CDR1 is MNHEY and CDR2 SVGEGT. CDR3 length equals 14 residues. V was trimmed by 7 bases and J by 0 bases, leaving 10 bases between them. The CDR3 spells CASNTGLAKNIQYF. CDR3 nucleotides: TGTGCCAGCAATACGGGGCTAGCCAAAAACATTCAGTACTTC.

The CDR3 protein is CASSLGQYNQPQHF. CDR3 bases: TGTGCCAGCAGTCTTGGACAGTACAATCAGCCCCAGCATTTT. The genes are TRBV28 and TRBJ1-5; tentative D call: TRBD1 (6 bases). This CDR3 contains 14 residues. The germline V and J ends were trimmed by 5 bases and 3 bases, with 11 bases remaining between them. Germline V CDR1 and CDR2: MDHEN, SYDVKM.

This chain connects TRBV29-1 to TRBJ2-3; D uncertain. The CDR3 has 14 residues. Trimming removed 6 bases from V and 0 bases from J, with 13 bases in between. Germline V gene lookup returns CDR1 SQVTM and CDR2 ANQGSEA. This chain's CDR3 is CSVRPRLSTDTQYF. CDR3 bases: TGCAGCGTCAGACCACGCCTTAGCACAGATACGCAGTATTTT.